These T cell receptor beta chains were read from a single sample in a study of monozygotic twins with inflammatory bowel disease. TCRdb re-called the 5' RACE reads and catalogs CDR3 proteins one per entry, DNA excluded. This table holds nearly 450,000 distinct CDR3 sequences. The sequenced material came from blood. The receptor source for this set is a human donor with ulcerative colitis or Crohn's disease, or a healthy co-twin of an affected twin (not recorded which). Both conserved end residues are part of each CDR3.

length	J	V	CDR3
14	TRBJ1-1	TRBV18	CASSPWQENTEAFF
13	TRBJ2-5	TRBV20-1	CSAPGPGAETQYF
16	TRBJ1-1	TRBV30	CAWSRQGALGNTEAFF
17	TRBJ1-1	TRBV6-2/TRBV6-3	CASRVQTSGRWNTEAFF
13	TRBJ1-5	TRBV4-1	CASSYPGNQPQHF
15	TRBJ1-3	TRBV9	CASSVSVASGNTIYF
13	TRBJ1-5	TRBV12-3/TRBV12-4	CASSLGPYQPQHF
13	TRBJ2-7	TRBV30	CAWTSGASYEQYF
15	TRBJ1-1	TRBV12-3/TRBV12-4	CASRNGGLGDTEAFF
17	TRBJ2-3	TRBV20-1	CSAIILAGGPYTDTQYF
12	TRBJ1-2	TRBV12-3/TRBV12-4	CASSRDRKGYTF
14	TRBJ2-2	TRBV12-3/TRBV12-4	CASTEGQGAGELFF
17	TRBJ2-1	TRBV5-5	CASRYRVWTSGTSEQFF
16	TRBJ1-5	TRBV7-8	CASSLGSFLSNQPQHF
14	TRBJ1-5	TRBV27	CASSLGQAHQPQHF
13	TRBJ1-5	TRBV7-2	CASSLWGGQPQHF
13	TRBJ2-1	TRBV11-2	CASSLATYNEQFF
14	TRBJ2-7	TRBV7-2	CASSPNRGRDEQYF
16	TRBJ2-7	TRBV6-4	CASSDSIGQGPYEQYF
15	TRBJ2-3	TRBV12-3/TRBV12-4	CASSLSGGETDTQYF
15	TRBJ2-7	TRBV20-1	CSARSAGANTREQYF
14	TRBJ2-1	TRBV12-3/TRBV12-4	CASSAGGVYNEQFF
16	TRBJ1-6	TRBV9	CASSVGVEPYNSPLHF
14	TRBJ1-2	TRBV7-2	CASSLKDRTYGYTF
15	TRBJ1-5	TRBV27	CASSLADPRSQPQHF
13	TRBJ2-3	TRBV20-1	CMTTSGPTDTQYF
15	TRBJ2-4	TRBV2	CASSELDLAKNIQYF
14	TRBJ2-1	TRBV27	CASSTPLETNEQFF
15	TRBJ2-3	TRBV11-1	CASSTLAESTDTQYF
14	TRBJ1-1	TRBV5-1	CASGTGTGWTEAFF
12	TRBJ1-2	TRBV20-1	CSARDDRNRFAF
14	TRBJ2-6	TRBV3-1	CASSQNPGANVLTF